This T cell receptor (beta chain) was sequenced in a study of blood T cell repertoires in COVID-19 (dated by TCRdb to the early 2020s). With respect to the entire study: Samples covering the acute and convalescent phases of COVID-19 were provided by collaborators in the United States, Italy and Spain. The material from the prospective study consisted of cDNA or gDNA derived from T cells, B-cell-depleted T cells, or PBMCs. Deeply sampled blood TCRbeta repertoires from subjects exposed to, actively infected with, or recovered from COVID-19 were included in the dataset. The repertoires were released in a freely available public database meant as a resource for research on the immune response to SARS-CoV-2. Samples were obtained from the ongoing ImmuneRACE study (first 160 participants) and from roughly 1,300 subjects provided by 6 global collaborators. Sample metadata almost always included a de-identified subject ID, COVID-19 status, age in years and sex. HLA class I and class II types, where available, came from metadata supplied by the sample provider rather than from assay-based typing. What the study reported, not specific to this receptor: The quantity of clinical and demographic metadata differed by source and by participant and was supplied without curation.

The CDR3 covers 13 residues, taking in both the cysteine and the phenylalanine. Only the CDR3 DNA is retained, 39 bases long and in frame from the first base. The junction carries 12 bases between V and J, which are trimmed by 3 bases and 4 bases respectively. Per the germline V gene (reference sequence), GTSNPN is the CDR1 and SVGIG is the CDR2. The immunoSEQ Assay, a bias-controlled multiplex PCR, was used to amplify TCRbeta CDR3 regions from genomic DNA. The paper's data handling went like this. Within the assay, amplification of reference gene primers was used to estimate how many nucleated cells each sample contained. To quantify the absolute abundance of each unique TCRbeta CDR3 rearrangement, sequence reads were collapsed and filtered. For each sample, productive Simpson clonality was calculated as the square root of Simpson's diversity index across productive rearrangements. TCRdb limited this immuneACCESS table to in-frame rearrangements with V and J called. A share of clones is missing; checked studies link under half to unresolved V genes, and the rest is unexplained. The DNA gave D and trimming, while V, J and clone size come from that table. Within this sample are roughly 120,000 clones, with roughly 85% of them counted one time only. Of the sample, 2% to 2.5% falls within the top ten clones.

Only one count was recorded for this clone. The specificity of this receptor is unknown. Base qualities are not recorded, but no much larger clone differs from it by a single base. Whole blood was collected in K2EDTA tubes by collaborating institutions according to the institutions' own protocols. For TCRbeta analysis, collaborators shipped samples as frozen whole blood, isolated PBMCs, or DNA extracted from either of those sample types. The V and J genes are TRBV30 and TRBJ1-1; the D gene cannot be resolved reliably. Sequencing was carried out using peripheral blood. This TCR derives from a man aged 25 to 40 with acute or convalescent COVID-19. The base sequence is TGTGCCTGGAGACTATGGGCGGGCACTGAAGCTTTCTTT. Its coded protein is CAWRLWAGTEAFF.